Included here is one TCR beta chain sequence, with context. Its cognate antigen is unknown. These data belong to a study of cytomegalovirus exposure and HLA in healthy donors. V was clipped by 1 base and J by 5 bases; unmatched bases: 7. The CDR3 is 15 amino acids. From germline, CDR1 is SGHTA and CDR2 FQGNSA. Notes on the study in general: A few chains tied to CMV proved CMV antigen-specific in vitro. By a later analysis, the bulk of CMV-associated TCR beta chains appeared HLA-restricted.

This cohort consisted of healthy bone marrow donors. With 60 Vbeta and 13 Jbeta primers, the PCR was carried out. TCRdb keeps only in-frame clones here, not all; method: immunoSEQ multiplex PCR. The repertoire consists of 100,000 to 150,000 clones, with roughly four fifths occurring once and the leading ten covering around 4%. This TCR was sampled from a woman aged 45 to 65 in good health and CMV-seropositive. Sample: PBMCs. This chain connects TRBV7-2 to TRBJ2-5; 7 bases fit TRBD2. CDR3 sequence reads: CASSLGGRGEETQYF. Written as DNA, the CDR3 is TGTGCCAGCAGCTTAGGGGGTCGGGGGGAGGAGACCCAGTACTTC.